This T cell receptor (beta chain) originates from a study of regulatory T cells in long-lasting Graves disease. The sample's time point: newly diagnosed GD, antithyroid drugs for less than 3 months. RNA isolated from PBMCs was used to make the TCR library. With respect to this clonotype: Antigen specificity is unknown. A read error may explain this, as a much larger clone is one base away.

Overall study results and limits: Persistent disease favored TRBV28, TRBJ1-2 and TRBJ2-5.

Germline CDR1 is SGHRS and CDR2 is YFSETQ. CDR3 length equals 14 residues. Libraries of TCR beta came from iRepertoire HTBI primers plus Arm-PCR of CDR3 regions. One entry per CDR3 protein results from TCRdb running MiXCR on the multiplex PCR reads. Of some 500,000 distinct CDR3 sequences in the sample, roughly 13% were seen once. The same sample was also used in a study of T cells in Graves' hyperthyroidism and ophthalmopathy.

This material consisted of peripheral blood mononuclear cells (PBMCs), taken at new diagnosis, from a patient treated with antithyroid drugs. This sequence was found in a man under 40 with Graves disease. This rearrangement joins TRBV5-1 to TRBJ2-3; 7 nucleotides match TRBD1. The last part of the DNA fits TRBJ2-1 better; the J call may be wrong. The CDR3 sequence is CASSFEGASYEQFF. The DNA of the CDR3 is TGCGCCAGCAGCTTCGAGGGGGCGAGCTACGAGCAGTTCTTC.